This T cell receptor beta chain was captured by sequencing in a study of cytomegalovirus exposure and HLA in healthy donors. With 60 Vbeta and 13 Jbeta primers, the PCR was carried out. Clones were read by immunoSEQ multiplex PCR, and TCRdb kept only the in-frame ones, dropping some. The data show some 200,000 clones, about 59% seen once. General observations from the study: In most subjects, TCR beta sequences reportedly gave accurate predictions of HLA-A and HLA-B alleles. The study found most TCR sequences rare, yet found some public TCRs in many donors.

CDR1 and CDR2 (germline): GTSNPN, SVGIG (reference sequence). This CDR3 has 14 residues. Trimming shortened V by 5 bases and J by 5 bases, and 17 bases separated the two germline ends. Points on this clone: Its antigen is undetermined.

The origin of this receptor is a man in his forties in good health and CMV-seronegative. The sample comprised PBMCs. The chain recombines TRBV30 with TRBJ2-3; D gene ambiguous. CDR3 amino acids: CAWARDSRKDTQYF. The CDR3 DNA sequence: TGTGCCTGGGCACGCGACTCCCGTAAAGATACGCAGTATTTT.